The rows below give T cell receptor beta chains drawn from one sample of a study of blood T cell repertoires in COVID-19. Method: immunoSEQ multiplex PCR; TCRdb's copy keeps in-frame clones and lacks some. The data contain about 160,000 clones, more than 75% of them singletons. The sample consisted of PBMCs or T cells enriched from blood (not recorded which). The receptors stem from a woman aged 45-59 years who had recovered from COVID-19. Each CDR3 is given with its conserved first and last residue. Each record gives: V gene, J gene, D gene, CDR3 protein. A D gene is named only where the DNA matches it firmly.

v_call: TRBV7-2; j_call: TRBJ2-5; d_call: TRBD1; cdr3_aa: CASSPQGGGETQYF
v_call: TRBV28; j_call: TRBJ1-6; d_call: TRBD1; cdr3_aa: CASSPSTGVNSPLHF
v_call: TRBV27; j_call: TRBJ1-5; d_call: -; cdr3_aa: CASSSRVSNQPQHF
v_call: TRBV5-6; j_call: TRBJ1-6; d_call: -; cdr3_aa: CASSLAVADGNSPLHF
v_call: TRBV3-1/TRBV3-2; j_call: TRBJ2-7; d_call: -; cdr3_aa: CASSQAAGYEQYF
v_call: TRBV6-5; j_call: TRBJ1-1; d_call: -; cdr3_aa: CASSYYRDTEAFF
v_call: TRBV6-5; j_call: TRBJ2-5; d_call: TRBD2; cdr3_aa: CASSYSGGTETQYF
v_call: TRBV18; j_call: TRBJ2-1; d_call: TRBD1; cdr3_aa: CASSDRGSMYNEQFF
v_call: TRBV7-9; j_call: TRBJ1-2; d_call: TRBD1; cdr3_aa: CASSFRVPGQGARGYGYTF
v_call: TRBV11-3; j_call: TRBJ2-7; d_call: -; cdr3_aa: CASSLDYGEQYF
v_call: TRBV29-1; j_call: TRBJ1-2; d_call: -; cdr3_aa: CSVVRGDTGHYGYTF
v_call: TRBV30; j_call: TRBJ2-5; d_call: TRBD2; cdr3_aa: CAWSYPGAGSYQETQYF
v_call: TRBV11-2; j_call: TRBJ2-1; d_call: TRBD2; cdr3_aa: CASSSGLASYNEQFF
v_call: TRBV3-1/TRBV3-2; j_call: TRBJ1-1; d_call: -; cdr3_aa: CASSQVALGGTEAFF
v_call: TRBV5-1; j_call: TRBJ1-1; d_call: -; cdr3_aa: CASRTSFEGNTEAFF
v_call: TRBV7-8; j_call: TRBJ2-7; d_call: TRBD2; cdr3_aa: CASSLGGLALYEQYF